This TCR beta chain was captured in a study of blood T cell repertoires in COVID-19. On the study more broadly: Sources were T cells, B-cell-depleted T cells, or PBMCs; the material itself was cDNA or gDNA.

The protocol was immunoSEQ multiplex PCR, while the TCRdb copy is restricted to in-frame clones and leaves out a portion. Of roughly 300,000 clones in the sample, 80% to 85% were seen once. Germline V gene lookup returns CDR1 KGHDR and CDR2 SFDVKD. The CDR3 is 16 residues long. V shed 11 bases and J 3 bases; nucleotides not matched to a gene: 14. Specimen: peripheral blood. The sequence was collected from a woman aged 55 to 70 with active or convalescent COVID-19. This chain joins TRBV24-1 and TRBJ1-5, with 8 bases lining up with TRBD1. The CDR3 nucleotides read TGTGCCATCAAAGGCCCGGACAGGGAACCCAATCAGCCCCAGCATTTT. This codes for CAIKGPDREPNQPQHF.